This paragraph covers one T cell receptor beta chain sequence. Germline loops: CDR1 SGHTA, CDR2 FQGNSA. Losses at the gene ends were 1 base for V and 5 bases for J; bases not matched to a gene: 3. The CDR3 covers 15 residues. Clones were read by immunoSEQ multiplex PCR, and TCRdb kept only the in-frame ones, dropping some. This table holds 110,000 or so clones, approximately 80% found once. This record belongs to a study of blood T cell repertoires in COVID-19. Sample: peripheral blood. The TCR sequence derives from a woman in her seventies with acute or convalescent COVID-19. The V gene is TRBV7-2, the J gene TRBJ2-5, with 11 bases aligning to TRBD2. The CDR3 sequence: CASSLGSGGAETQYF. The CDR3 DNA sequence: TGTGCCAGCAGCTTAGGTAGCGGGGGGGCGGAGACCCAGTACTTC.